What follows describes a single TCR beta chain. The antigen remains unidentified. The sample belongs to a study of CD8+ T cells in alopecia areata. V shed 3 bases and J 5 bases; nucleotides not matched to a gene: 6. The CDR3 is 14 residues long. Germline V gene sequence: CDR1 SQVTM, CDR2 ANQGSEA. General study points: In lesional scalp, particularly from alopecia totalis/universalis, clonality was higher than in normal scalp.

Reverse transcription of extracted RNA yielded cDNA, which provided the sequencing template. TCRdb keeps only in-frame clones here, not all; method: immunoSEQ multiplex PCR. Of over 150,000 clones listed, approximately 60% are singletons. Sequencing was carried out using CD8+ T cells sorted from blood. The chain combines TRBV29-1 with TRBJ2-1; 8 nucleotides match TRBD1. This TCR came from a human donor in good health. CDR3 sequence: CSVEPGQENNEQFF. In nucleotides, the CDR3 is TGCAGCGTTGAGCCGGGACAGGAGAACAATGAGCAGTTCTTC.